The 14 T cell receptor beta chains given below trace back to one sample, sequenced in a study of breast tumors, draining lymph nodes, adjacent tissues. TCRdb independently ran MiXCR on the multiplex PCR reads; one entry per CDR3 protein. The sample includes 66,000 or so distinct CDR3 sequences, 43% of them seen just once. The source material was breast tumor tissue. Every receptor here comes from a female donor with breast cancer. Some clones in this sample may be carry-over from other donors' samples.

This chain links TRBV12-3 or TRBV12-4 with TRBJ1-6; tentative D call: TRBD1 (5 bases). The CDR3 contains 15 residues. The V end was cut by 0 bases, the J end by 10 bases, with 13 bases between. CDR3 nucleotide sequence: TGTGCCAGCAGTTTAGCAGGGACCGGACTCTCACCCCTCCACTTT. Protein: CASSLAGTGLSPLHF.

This rearrangement joins TRBV29-1 to TRBJ2-1, with TRBD1 as a possible D gene (5 bases). Germline V lookup: CDR1 SQVTM, CDR2 ANQGSEA. Trimming removed 1 base at V and 8 bases at J, with 18 bases between. This CDR3 region has 15 residues. The CDR3 protein is CSVEGSTVQGHEQFF. DNA for the CDR3: TGCAGCGTTGAAGGCTCCACTGTCCAGGGTCATGAGCAGTTCTTC.

This clonotype was picked up one time. The rearrangement joins TRBV2 to TRBJ2-3, with D perhaps TRBD2 (6 bases). The CDR3 spans 14 residues. Germline CDR1 and CDR2: SNHLY and FYNNEI. The CDR3 sequence: CARRSGLQADTQYF. The CDR3 DNA is TGTGCTAGGCGATCGGGACTCCAGGCAGATACGCAGTATTTT. Using reference TRBV2 and TRBJ2-3 for the parts outside the CDR3, the full variable domain is EPEVTQTPSHQVTQMGQEVILRCVPISNHLYFYWYRQILGQKVEFLVSFYNNEISEKSEIFDDQFSVERPDGSNFTLKIRSTKLEDSAMYFCARRSGLQADTQYFGPGTRLTVL.

With regard to this clonotype: It is likely a read error, because the conserved phenylalanine at the end of the CDR3 is missing. The V gene is TRBV6-1, the J gene TRBJ2-4; D is unresolved. CDR3 length equals 16 residues. The germline V and J ends were trimmed by 2 bases and 1 base, with 12 bases remaining between them. Germline V gene data show CDR1 as MNHNS and CDR2 as SASEGT. CDR3 sequence reads: CASSEIANSAKNIQYC. The CDR3 DNA is TGTGCCAGCAGTGAAATCGCTAACTCGGCCAAAAACATTCAGTACTGC.

In this sample, this clonotype turned up many times. The V call is TRBV6-5, the J call TRBJ2-7; the D is unclear. Trimming shortened V by 3 bases and J by 5 bases, and 17 bases separated the two germline ends. Germline CDR1 and CDR2: MNHEY and SVGAGI. The CDR3 totals 15 residues. The CDR3 nucleotides are TGTGCCAGCAGTTATTGGCAGCTTTCTTTCAACGAGCAGTACTTC. Translation: CASSYWQLSFNEQYF.

V gene TRBV20-1 combines with J gene TRBJ2-1; 11 bases map to TRBD1. The V segment lost 1 base and the J segment 6 bases; nucleotides outside the gene matches: 5. The CDR3 runs 15 residues. Germline-derived CDR1 and CDR2 are DFQATT and SNEGSKA (reference sequence). This chain's CDR3 is CSARGTGGSCNEQFF. DNA of the CDR3: TGCAGTGCTAGAGGGACAGGGGGCTCTTGCAATGAGCAGTTCTTC.

This clonotype has a count of ten or more. The chain carries TRBV5-1 and TRBJ2-2; possibly TRBD1 for D (6 bases). The germline V and J ends were trimmed by 3 bases and 7 bases, with 7 bases remaining between them. The CDR3 covers 12 residues. The germline CDR1 and CDR2 sequences are SGHRS and YFSETQ. CDR3 sequence reads: CASSYRVGELFF. CDR3 nucleotides: TGCGCCAGCAGCTACAGGGTCGGGGAGCTGTTTTTT.

On this clonotype: Being one base from a much bigger clone, this may be a read error. The rearrangement uses TRBV20-1 and TRBJ2-1, with 8 bases identical to TRBD1. The CDR3 runs to 14 residues. CDR1 and CDR2 from the germline V gene are DFQATT and SNEGSKA (reference sequence). CDR3 coding DNA: TGCAGTGCTCCAGACAGGGGCCGATACACTGAGCAGTTCTTC. Residues: CSAPDRGRYTEQFF.

The genes are TRBV7-2 and TRBJ2-1; 11 nucleotides agree with TRBD2. The CDR3 length is 17 residues. V trimming: 5 bases; J trimming: 2 bases; junction bases outside the gene matches: 8. Germline V CDR1 and CDR2: SGHTA, FQGNSA. CDR3: CASSALAGVDAYNEQFF. DNA of the CDR3: TGTGCCAGCAGCGCACTAGCGGGGGTAGATGCCTACAATGAGCAGTTCTTC.

The CDR3 DNA reads as TGCGCCAGCAGTGACGGGATTGAGCAGTTCTTC. It yields the protein CASSDGIEQFF. The chain has TRBV10-1 and TRBJ2-1; TRBD2 is a possible D gene (5 bases). Trimming stripped 3 bases from V and 9 bases from J, with 6 bases between. The germline gives CDR1 WNHNN, CDR2 SYGVQD (reference sequence). This CDR3 is built from 11 residues.

The table lists this clonotype with a few counts. This chain joins TRBV11-3 and TRBJ2-3; 8 positions agree with TRBD2. The germline gives CDR1 SGHNT, CDR2 YENEEA. The CDR3 runs 17 residues. Trimming took 8 bases from V and 0 from J; bases not matched to a gene: 13. In nucleotides, the CDR3 is TGTGCCAGCTCACCTCCCCGGGAGGGCCCTAGCACAGATACGCAGTATTTT. This encodes CASSPPREGPSTDTQYF. Variable domain in full (rest from reference TRBV11-3 and TRBJ2-3): EAGVVQSPRYKIIEKKQPVAFWCNPISGHNTLYWYLQNLGQGPELLIRYENEEAVDDSQLPKDRFSAERLKGVDSTLKIQPAELGDSAVYLCASSPPREGPSTDTQYFGPGTRLTVL.

This clonotype was counted at least ten times. A read error may be the cause here, since a much bigger clone is one base away. V is TRBV12-3 or TRBV12-4 and J is TRBJ2-5; D possibly corresponds to TRBD1 (6 bases). V gave up 6 bases and J gave up 3 bases, with 11 bases separating them. The CDR3 sequence is 13 residues long. CDR3 DNA sequence: TGTGCCAGCAGAAGCCAGGGGAAAGAGACCCAGTACTTC. This codes for CASRSQGKETQYF.

V is TRBV4-1 and J is TRBJ2-7; D is perhaps TRBD1 or TRBD2 (5 bases each). Germline V gene data show CDR1 as MGHRA and CDR2 as YSYEKL. CDR3 size: 16 residues. Trimming removed 4 bases from V and 3 bases from J, with 19 bases in between. CDR3 protein: CASSPQQAGSSYEQYF. As DNA, the CDR3 is TGCGCCAGCAGCCCCCAGCAGGCAGGGAGTAGCTACGAGCAGTACTTC.

This clonotype was counted ten times or more. This chain links TRBV5-6 with TRBJ2-3, with D possibly TRBD2 on 5 matching bases. The CDR3 has 16 residues. The germline V gene has CDR1 SGHDT and CDR2 YYEEEE. V gave up 0 bases and J gave up 5 bases, with 16 bases separating them. CDR3 amino acids: CASSLAGRRFQDTQYF. DNA for the CDR3: TGTGCCAGCAGCTTGGCAGGACGGAGGTTTCAAGATACGCAGTATTTT.